This T cell receptor beta chain was captured in a study of shared clonotypes between healthy human individuals. V gave up 0 bases and J gave up 4 bases; unmatched junction bases: 6. Germline V gene data show CDR1 as WSHSY and CDR2 as SAAADI. This CDR3 contains 15 residues. Generated by immunoSEQ multiplex PCR, the TCRdb table keeps only in-frame clones and is missing some. The table records approximately 460,000 clones, more than 70% of them present only once. The chain combines TRBV10-2 with TRBJ2-7; 7 bases are a match to TRBD1. The sequenced sample was PBMCs. This clonotype originated in a woman in her 40s in good health. Some clones in this sample may be carry-over from other donors' samples. Here the CDR3 DNA reads TGCGCCAGCAGTGAGTCCCTAGGGACAGTTTACGAGCAGTACTTC. This encodes CASSESLGTVYEQYF.